This TCR beta chain was sequenced during a study of CD8 T cells in Susac syndrome. Study-wide findings and caveats: By the study's own acknowledgment, its TCR sequencing and HLA analysis included relatively few individuals.

The ends lost 1 base at V and 3 bases at J; junction bases unmatched: 4. The length of the CDR3 is 16 residues. Germline loops: CDR1 LGHNA, CDR2 YSLEER. Reverse transcription used about 0.45 to 1 ug RNA and random hexamers. The immunoSEQ assay covered 54 Vbeta and 13 Jbeta segments for CDR3. Using its own MiXCR run on the immunoSEQ multiplex PCR reads, TCRdb lists one record per CDR3 protein. The profile covers roughly 120,000 distinct CDR3 sequences, with 94% appearing a single time and roughly 0.092% taken by the ten largest. TCR beta sequencing covered blood CD8+ and CD4+ T cells. FACS was used to enrich TEMRA cells, whereas the CD8+ and CD4+ T cells were obtained by negative isolation. This clonotype was seen a single time. Its antigen is undetermined.

The sequenced sample consisted of CD4+ T cells from PBMCs. The chain carries TRBV4-3 and TRBJ2-1; 9 bases match TRBD1. This TCR came from a human donor in good health. The CDR3 bases are TGCGCCAGCAGCCAAGCACAGGGGGCGAACTACAATGAGCAGTTCTTC. Translated, it gives CASSQAQGANYNEQFF.